This record looks at one T cell receptor (beta chain) sequence and its context. What it recognizes is unknown. TCRdb processed the 5' RACE reads again and assigns one entry to each CDR3 protein, with no DNA. Reported are some 140,000 distinct CDR3 sequences; the ten largest clones contain 37%. These data originate in a study of T cells expressing NK-cell markers. Study at large: Sorted CD3+CD56-NKG2C+, CD3+CD56+NKG2C+ and CD3+CD56+NKG2C- T cells supplied the TCR beta repertoires. Findings of the study overall: HCMV specificity of the expanded NKG2C+ T cell clones was not established.

Germline loops: CDR1 WSHSY, CDR2 SAAADI. The CDR3 runs 12 residues. The V and J genes are TRBV10-2 and TRBJ2-5. The sequence was collected from a woman between 50 and 59 years old in good health. The specimen was blood T cells: a sorted CD56 or NKG2C T cell subset, CD4+ or CD8+ T cells, or bulk PBMC T cells (not recorded which). This CDR3 reads CASSEGWETQYF.